This TCR beta chain was retrieved from a study of blood T cells in healthy people across ages. Trimming at V came to 2 bases and at J to 1 base, leaving 6 bases not matched to a gene. Germline lookup yields CDR1 MNHEY and CDR2 SMNVEV (reference sequence). This CDR3 is built from 16 residues. Researchers collected approximately 9.5 milliliters of peripheral blood from every single donor. Together with a sample-barcoded 5' primer, a J-beta primer mix was included in a second PCR lasting about 7 to 11 cycles. TCRdb reprocessed the 5' RACE reads with MiXCR, giving one entry per CDR3 protein. The sample has about 570,000 distinct CDR3 sequences; around a quarter are singletons. This sample also appeared in a second study, on T cells of mothers and their children.

V and J are TRBV27 and TRBJ2-5, with 8 bases that match TRBD2. The source material was blood. This TCR came from a boy aged 2 to 9 in good health. CDR3 coding DNA: TGTGCCAGCAGTTTAAGATGGACTAGCCCCCAAGAGACCCAGTACTTC. Translation gives CASSLRWTSPQETQYF.